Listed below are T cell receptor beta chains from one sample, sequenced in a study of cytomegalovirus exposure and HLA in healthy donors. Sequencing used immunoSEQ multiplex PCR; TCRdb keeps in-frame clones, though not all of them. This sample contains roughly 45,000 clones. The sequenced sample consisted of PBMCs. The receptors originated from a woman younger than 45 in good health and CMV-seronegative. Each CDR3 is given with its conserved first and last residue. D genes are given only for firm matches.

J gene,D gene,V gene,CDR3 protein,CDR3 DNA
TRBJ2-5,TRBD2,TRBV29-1,CSVLTSGMGETQYF,TGCAGCGTGCTCACTAGCGGGATGGGGGAGACCCAGTACTTC
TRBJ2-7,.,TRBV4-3,CASSQSEGEAYEQYF,TGCGCCAGCAGCCAATCGGAAGGGGAAGCCTACGAGCAGTACTTC
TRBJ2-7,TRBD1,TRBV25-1,CASGQAYEQYF,TGTGCCAGCGGACAGGCTTACGAGCAGTACTTC
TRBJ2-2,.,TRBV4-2,CASRRENTGELFF,TGTGCCAGCCGCAGGGAGAACACCGGGGAGCTGTTTTTT
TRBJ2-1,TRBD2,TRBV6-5,CASSYSGGSNDEQFF,TGTGCCAGCAGCTACTCGGGGGGTAGTAATGATGAGCAGTTCTTC
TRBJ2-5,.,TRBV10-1,CASSDGQETQYF,TGCGCCAGCAGTGATGGGCAGGAGACCCAGTACTTC
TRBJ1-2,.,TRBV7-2,CASSRGQNYGYTF,TGTGCCAGCAGCCGCGGACAGAACTATGGCTACACCTTC
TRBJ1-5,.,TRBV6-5,CASSSGRTNQPQHF,TGTGCCAGCAGTTCGGGGAGGACGAATCAGCCCCAGCATTTT
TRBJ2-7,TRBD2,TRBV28,CASSLWGLAVYEQYF,TGTGCCAGCAGTTTATGGGGACTAGCGGTCTACGAGCAGTACTTC
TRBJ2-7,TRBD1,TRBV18,CASSTGQGDLYEQYF,TGTGCCAGCTCTACGGGACAGGGGGACCTATACGAGCAGTACTTC
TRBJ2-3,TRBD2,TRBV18,CASSRAGARDTQYF,TGTGCCAGCTCACGGGCGGGAGCTAGAGATACGCAGTATTTT
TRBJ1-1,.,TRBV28,CASTQRTDYYTEAFF,TGTGCCAGCACCCAGAGGACAGATTATTACACTGAAGCTTTCTTT
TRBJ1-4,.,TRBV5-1,CASSGAVGSTNEKLFF,TGCGCCAGCAGCGGGGCGGTCGGCTCAACTAATGAAAAACTGTTTTTT
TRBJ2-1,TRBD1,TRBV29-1,CSASGTGHNEQFF,TGCAGCGCATCCGGGACAGGACACAATGAGCAGTTCTTC
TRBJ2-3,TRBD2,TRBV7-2,CASSERASGYTDTQYF,TGTGCCAGCAGCGAACGGGCTAGCGGATACACAGATACGCAGTATTTT
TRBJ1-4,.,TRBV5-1,CASSLRIVQGGTNEKLFF,TGCGCCAGCAGCTTGCGTATTGTACAGGGCGGAACTAATGAAAAACTGTTTTTT
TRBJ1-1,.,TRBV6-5,CASQDRNTEAFF,TGTGCCAGCCAAGACAGGAACACTGAAGCTTTCTTT
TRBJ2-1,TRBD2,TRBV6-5,CASSSLAGVYNEQFF,TGTGCCAGCAGCAGCTTAGCGGGGGTATACAATGAGCAGTTCTTC
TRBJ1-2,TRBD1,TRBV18,CASSPGQGYGYTF,TGTGCCAGCTCACCGGGACAGGGCTATGGCTACACCTTC
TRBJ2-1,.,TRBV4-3,CASSQVSGSYNEQFF,TGCGCCAGCAGCCAGGTTAGTGGTTCCTACAATGAGCAGTTCTTC
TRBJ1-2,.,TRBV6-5,CASRPPAAAYGYTF,TGTGCCAGCAGGCCCCCGGCGGCGGCTTATGGCTACACCTTC
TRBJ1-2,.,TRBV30,CAWFGGNPLYGYTF,TGTGCCTGGTTCGGGGGGAACCCCCTCTATGGCTACACCTTC
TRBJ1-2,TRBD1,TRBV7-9,CASSFGQGSYGYTF,TGTGCCAGCAGCTTTGGACAGGGGAGCTATGGCTACACCTTC
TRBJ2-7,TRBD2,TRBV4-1,CASSLGTSGTFSYEQYF,TGCGCCAGCAGCCTGGGGACTAGCGGGACCTTCTCCTACGAGCAGTACTTC
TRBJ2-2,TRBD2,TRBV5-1,CASSYLAGGSTGELFF,TGCGCCAGCAGCTACCTAGCGGGAGGTTCCACCGGGGAGCTGTTTTTT
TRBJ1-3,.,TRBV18,CASSPRTGGSGNTIYF,TGTGCCAGCTCACCACGAACGGGAGGCTCTGGAAACACCATATATTTT
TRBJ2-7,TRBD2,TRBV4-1,CASSQSLGTSGNYEQYF,TGCGCCAGCAGCCAGAGCCTAGGGACTAGCGGTAACTACGAGCAGTACTTC
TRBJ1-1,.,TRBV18,CASSPPRGGKNTEAFF,TGTGCCAGCTCACCCCCAAGGGGGGGTAAGAACACTGAAGCTTTCTTT
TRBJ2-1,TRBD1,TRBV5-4,CASSPGQGNNEQFF,TGTGCCAGCAGCCCGGGACAGGGTAACAATGAGCAGTTCTTC
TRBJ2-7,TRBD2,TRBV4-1,CASSQKRAGEMGYEQYF,TGCGCCAGCAGCCAGAAACGAGCGGGAGAAATGGGCTACGAGCAGTACTTC
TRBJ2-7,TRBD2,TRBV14,CASSQFTGLANYEQYF,TGTGCCAGCAGCCAATTTACGGGACTAGCAAACTACGAGCAGTACTTC
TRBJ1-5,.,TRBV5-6,CASSLQGSNQPQHF,TGTGCCAGCAGCTTACAGGGTAGCAATCAGCCCCAGCATTTT
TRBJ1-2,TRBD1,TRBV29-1,CSVTTGSYGYTF,TGCAGCGTGACGACAGGGAGCTATGGCTACACCTTC
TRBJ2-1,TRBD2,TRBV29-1,CSVTSAGEQFF,TGCAGCGTTACTAGCGCGGGTGAGCAGTTCTTC
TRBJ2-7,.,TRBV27,CASSSGRGEQYF,TGTGCCAGCAGTTCCGGCAGGGGAGAGCAGTACTTC
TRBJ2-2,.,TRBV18,CASNSQGTNTGELFF,TGTGCCAGCAACTCACAGGGAACGAACACCGGGGAGCTGTTTTTT